This TCR beta chain was profiled in a study of shared clonotypes between healthy human individuals. Sequencing used immunoSEQ multiplex PCR; TCRdb keeps in-frame clones, though not all of them. Of under 2,500,000 clones in the sample, approximately 94% are singletons; the top ten hold roughly 0.13%. Trimming shortened V by 2 bases and J by 3 bases, and 11 bases separated the two germline ends. The CDR3 consists of 14 residues. Germline loops: CDR1 SGHNT, CDR2 YYREEE (reference sequence). This clone has only one observation. Material: naive CD4+ T cells sorted from blood. As for subset: CD45RA+ positively selected. The chain links TRBV5-4 to TRBJ2-5; D perhaps matches TRBD1 (5 bases). The sequence was obtained from a man between 18 and 35 years old in good health. CDR3 sequence (DNA): TGTGCCAGCAGCTTTCAGACAGAAAAAGAGACCCAGTACTTC. It translates to CASSFQTEKETQYF. The complete variable domain, with remaining parts taken from reference TRBV5-4 and TRBJ2-5, reads ETGVTQSPTHLIKTRGQQVTLRCSSQSGHNTVSWYQQALGQGPQFIFQYYREEENGRGNFPPRFSGLQFPNYSSELNVNALELDDSALYLCASSFQTEKETQYFGPGTRLLVL.